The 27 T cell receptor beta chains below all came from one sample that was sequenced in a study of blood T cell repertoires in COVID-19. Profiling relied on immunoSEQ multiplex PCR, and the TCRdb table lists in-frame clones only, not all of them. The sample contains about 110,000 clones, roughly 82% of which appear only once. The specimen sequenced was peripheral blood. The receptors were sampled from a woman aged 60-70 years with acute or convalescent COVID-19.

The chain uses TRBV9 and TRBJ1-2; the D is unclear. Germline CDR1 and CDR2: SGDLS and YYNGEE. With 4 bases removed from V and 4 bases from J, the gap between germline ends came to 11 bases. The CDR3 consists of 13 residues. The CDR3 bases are TGTGCCAGCAGCAGCCAGCGTGGCTATGGCTACACCTTC. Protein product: CASSSQRGYGYTF.

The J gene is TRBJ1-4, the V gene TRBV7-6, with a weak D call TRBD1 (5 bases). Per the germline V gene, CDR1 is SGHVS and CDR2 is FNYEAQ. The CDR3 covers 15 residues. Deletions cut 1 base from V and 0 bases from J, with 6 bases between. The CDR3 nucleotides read TGTGCCAGCAGCTTAGAGACAGCAACTAATGAAAAACTGTTTTTT. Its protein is CASSLETATNEKLFF. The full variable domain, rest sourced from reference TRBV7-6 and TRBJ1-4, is GAGVSQSPRYKVTKRGQDVALRCDPISGHVSLYWYRQALGQGPEFLTYFNYEAQQDKSGLPNDRFSAERPEGSISTLTIQRTEQRDSAMYRCASSLETATNEKLFFGSGTQLSVL.

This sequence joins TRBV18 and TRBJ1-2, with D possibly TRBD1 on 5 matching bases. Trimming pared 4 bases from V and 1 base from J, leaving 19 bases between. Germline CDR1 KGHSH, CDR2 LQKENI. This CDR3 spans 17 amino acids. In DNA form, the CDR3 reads TGTGCCAGCTCACAGGGGCCACCTAAGGGAAATAACTATGGCTACACCTTC. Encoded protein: CASSQGPPKGNNYGYTF. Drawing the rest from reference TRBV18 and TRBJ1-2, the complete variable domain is NAGVMQNPRHLVRRRGQEARLRCSPMKGHSHVYWYRQLPEEGLKFMVYLQKENIIDESGMPKERFSAEFPKEGPSILRIQQVVRGDSAAYFCASSQGPPKGNNYGYTFGSGTRLTVV.

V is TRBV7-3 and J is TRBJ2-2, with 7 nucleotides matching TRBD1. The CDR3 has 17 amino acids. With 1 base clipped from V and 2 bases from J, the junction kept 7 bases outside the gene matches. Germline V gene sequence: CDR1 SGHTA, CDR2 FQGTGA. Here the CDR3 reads CASSLNRQGPNTGELFF. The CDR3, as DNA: TGTGCCAGCAGCTTAAACCGACAGGGCCCCAACACCGGGGAGCTGTTTTTT.

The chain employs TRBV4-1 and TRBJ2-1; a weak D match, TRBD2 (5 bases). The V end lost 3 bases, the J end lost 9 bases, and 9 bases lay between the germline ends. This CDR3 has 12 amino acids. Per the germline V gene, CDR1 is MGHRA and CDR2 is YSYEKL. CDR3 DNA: TGCGCCAGCAGCCAGAGGGTGTCTGAGCAGTTCTTC. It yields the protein CASSQRVSEQFF.

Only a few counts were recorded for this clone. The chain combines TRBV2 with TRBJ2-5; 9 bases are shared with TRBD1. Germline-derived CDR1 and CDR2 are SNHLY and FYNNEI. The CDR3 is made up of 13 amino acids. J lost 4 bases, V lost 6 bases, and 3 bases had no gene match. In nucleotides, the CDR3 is TGTGCCAGCAGCGCGGGACAGGGAGAGACCCAGTACTTC. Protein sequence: CASSAGQGETQYF.

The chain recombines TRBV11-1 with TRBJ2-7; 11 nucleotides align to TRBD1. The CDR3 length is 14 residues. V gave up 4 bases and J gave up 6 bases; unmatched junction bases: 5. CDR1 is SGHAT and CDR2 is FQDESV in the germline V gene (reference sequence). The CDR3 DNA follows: TGTGCCAGCAGCTCGGACAGGGGGCTAGGCGAGCAGTACTTC. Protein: CASSSDRGLGEQYF.

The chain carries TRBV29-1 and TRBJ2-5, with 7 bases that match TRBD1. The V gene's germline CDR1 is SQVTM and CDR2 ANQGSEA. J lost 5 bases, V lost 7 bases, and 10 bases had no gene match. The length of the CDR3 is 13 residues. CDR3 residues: CSARQGSSETQYF. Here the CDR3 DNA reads TGCAGCGCCAGACAGGGCTCATCGGAGACCCAGTACTTC.

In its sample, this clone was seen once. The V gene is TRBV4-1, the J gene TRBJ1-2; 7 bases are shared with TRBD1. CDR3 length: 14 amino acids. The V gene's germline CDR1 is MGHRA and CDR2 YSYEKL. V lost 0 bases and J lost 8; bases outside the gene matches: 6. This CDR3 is CASSQDRGTEGYTF. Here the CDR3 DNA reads TGCGCCAGCAGCCAAGACAGGGGGACAGAAGGCTACACCTTC.

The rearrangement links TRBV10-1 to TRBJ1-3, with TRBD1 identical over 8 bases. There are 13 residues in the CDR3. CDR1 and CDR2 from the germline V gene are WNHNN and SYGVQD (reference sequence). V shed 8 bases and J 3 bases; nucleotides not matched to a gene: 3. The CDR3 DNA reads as TGCGCCAGCTCTGGACAGGGTGGAAACACCATATATTTT. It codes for CASSGQGGNTIYF.

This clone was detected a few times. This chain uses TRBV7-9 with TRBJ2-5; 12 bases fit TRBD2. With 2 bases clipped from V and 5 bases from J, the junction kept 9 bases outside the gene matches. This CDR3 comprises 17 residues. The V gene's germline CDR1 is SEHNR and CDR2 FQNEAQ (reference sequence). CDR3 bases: TGTGCCAGCAGCTTAAGGGGAGGACTAGCGGGACGGGAGACCCAGTACTTC. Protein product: CASSLRGGLAGRETQYF.

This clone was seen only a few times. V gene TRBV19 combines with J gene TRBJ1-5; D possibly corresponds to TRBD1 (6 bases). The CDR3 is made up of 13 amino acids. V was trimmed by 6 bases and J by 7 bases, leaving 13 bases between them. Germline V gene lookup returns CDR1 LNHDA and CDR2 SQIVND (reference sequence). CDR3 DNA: TGTGCCAGTAGCCGACAGGTGAGACAGCCCCAGCATTTT. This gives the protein CASSRQVRQPQHF.

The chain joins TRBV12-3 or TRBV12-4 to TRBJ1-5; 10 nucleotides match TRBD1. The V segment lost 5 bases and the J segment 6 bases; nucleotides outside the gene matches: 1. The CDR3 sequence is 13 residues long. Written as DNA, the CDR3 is TGTGCCAGCAGTAGGACAGGGGGTCAGCCCCAGCATTTT. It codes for CASSRTGGQPQHF.

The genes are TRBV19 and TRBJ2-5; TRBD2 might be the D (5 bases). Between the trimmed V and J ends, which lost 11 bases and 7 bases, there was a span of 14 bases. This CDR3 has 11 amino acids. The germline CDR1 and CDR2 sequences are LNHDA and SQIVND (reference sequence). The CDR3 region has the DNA TGTGCCTTCTCACCCCGGGGGACCCAGTACTTC. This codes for CAFSPRGTQYF.

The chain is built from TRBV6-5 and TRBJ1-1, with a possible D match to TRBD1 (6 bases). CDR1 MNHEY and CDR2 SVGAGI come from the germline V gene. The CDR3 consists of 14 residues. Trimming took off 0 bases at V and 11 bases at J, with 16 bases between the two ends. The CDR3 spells CASSYSIRGGRAFF. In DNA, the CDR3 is TGTGCCAGCAGTTACTCGATTCGGGGGGGGCGGGCTTTCTTT.

This CDR3 reads CASDGTGSSNSNQPQHF. The CDR3 DNA is TGTGCCAGCGACGGGACAGGGTCCTCGAATAGCAATCAGCCCCAGCATTTT. This chain connects TRBV2 to TRBJ1-5, with TRBD1 identical over 9 bases. The CDR3 extends over 17 amino acids. The V gene end was trimmed by 8 bases and the J gene end by 0 bases; junction bases not matched to a gene: 11. CDR1 SNHLY and CDR2 FYNNEI come from the germline V gene.

The CDR3 DNA follows: TGTGCCAGCAGCTTATCCGGGACAGGGGGACAGCCCCAGCATTTT. Residues: CASSLSGTGGQPQHF. This chain links TRBV7-6 with TRBJ1-5; 11 bases are shared with TRBD1. Germline values: CDR1 SGHVS, CDR2 FNYEAQ. This CDR3 spans 15 amino acids. After removal of 2 bases from V and 7 bases from J, the junction contained 4 bases not matched to a gene.

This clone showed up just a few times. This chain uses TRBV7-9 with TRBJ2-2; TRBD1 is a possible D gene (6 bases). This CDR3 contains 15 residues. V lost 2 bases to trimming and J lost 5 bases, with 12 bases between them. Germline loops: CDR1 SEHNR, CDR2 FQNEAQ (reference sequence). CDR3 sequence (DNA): TGTGCCAGCAGCTTACAGGGGATGGGGACCGGGGAGCTGTTTTTT. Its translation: CASSLQGMGTGELFF. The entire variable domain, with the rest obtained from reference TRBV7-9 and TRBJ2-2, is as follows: DTGVSQNPRHKITKRGQNVTFRCDPISEHNRLYWYRQTLGQGPEFLTYFQNEAQLEKSRLLSDRFSAERPKGSFSTLEIQRTEQGDSAMYLCASSLQGMGTGELFFGEGSRLTVL.

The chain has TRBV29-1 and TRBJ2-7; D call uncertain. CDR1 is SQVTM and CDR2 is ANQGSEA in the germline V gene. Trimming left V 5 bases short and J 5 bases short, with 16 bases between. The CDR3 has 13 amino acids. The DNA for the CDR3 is TGCAGCGTTACCCTGTTCGGCGGAGACGAGCAGTACTTC. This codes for CSVTLFGGDEQYF.

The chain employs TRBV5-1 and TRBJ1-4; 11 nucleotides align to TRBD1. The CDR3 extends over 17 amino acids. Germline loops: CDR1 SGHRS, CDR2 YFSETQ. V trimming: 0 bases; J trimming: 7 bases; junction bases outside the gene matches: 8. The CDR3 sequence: CASSLDGQGALSEKLFF. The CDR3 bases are TGCGCCAGCAGCTTGGATGGACAGGGGGCACTTAGTGAAAAACTGTTTTTT.

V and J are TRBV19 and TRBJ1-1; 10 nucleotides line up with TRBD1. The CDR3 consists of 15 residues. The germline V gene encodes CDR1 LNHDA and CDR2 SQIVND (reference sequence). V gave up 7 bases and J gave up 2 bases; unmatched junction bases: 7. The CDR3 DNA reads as TGTGCCAGTATAGGGACAGGGGTTCTCAACACTGAAGCTTTCTTT. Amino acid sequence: CASIGTGVLNTEAFF.

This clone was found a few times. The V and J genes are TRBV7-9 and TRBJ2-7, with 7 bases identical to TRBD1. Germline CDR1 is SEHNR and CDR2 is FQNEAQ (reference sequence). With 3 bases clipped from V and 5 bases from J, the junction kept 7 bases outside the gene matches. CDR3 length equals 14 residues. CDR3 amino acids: CASSFEGAGDEQYF. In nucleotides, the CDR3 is TGTGCCAGCAGCTTTGAGGGGGCTGGGGACGAGCAGTACTTC.

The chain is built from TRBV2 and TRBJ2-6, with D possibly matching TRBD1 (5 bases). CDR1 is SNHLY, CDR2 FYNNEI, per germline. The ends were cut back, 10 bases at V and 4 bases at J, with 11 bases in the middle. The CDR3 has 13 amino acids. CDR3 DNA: TGTGCCACCCAGGGTTCGGGGGCCAACGTCCTGACTTTC. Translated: CATQGSGANVLTF.

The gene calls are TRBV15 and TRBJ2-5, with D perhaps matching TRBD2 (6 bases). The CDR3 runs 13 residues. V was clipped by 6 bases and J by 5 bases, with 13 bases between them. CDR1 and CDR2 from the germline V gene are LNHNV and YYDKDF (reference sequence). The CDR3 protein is CATREGGSETQYF. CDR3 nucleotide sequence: TGTGCCACCAGGGAGGGAGGTTCGGAGACCCAGTACTTC.

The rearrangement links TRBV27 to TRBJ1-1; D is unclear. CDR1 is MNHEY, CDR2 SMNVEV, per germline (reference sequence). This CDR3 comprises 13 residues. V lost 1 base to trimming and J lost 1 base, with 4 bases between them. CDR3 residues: CASSLWQNTEAFF. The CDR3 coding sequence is TGTGCCAGCAGTTTATGGCAGAACACTGAAGCTTTCTTT.

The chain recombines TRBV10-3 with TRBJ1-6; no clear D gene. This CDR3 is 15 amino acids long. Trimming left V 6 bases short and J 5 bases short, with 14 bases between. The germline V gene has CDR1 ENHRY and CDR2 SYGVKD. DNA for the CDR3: TGTGCCATCAGGGAAGGGAGGGAAGATAATTCACCCCTCCACTTT. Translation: CAIREGREDNSPLHF.

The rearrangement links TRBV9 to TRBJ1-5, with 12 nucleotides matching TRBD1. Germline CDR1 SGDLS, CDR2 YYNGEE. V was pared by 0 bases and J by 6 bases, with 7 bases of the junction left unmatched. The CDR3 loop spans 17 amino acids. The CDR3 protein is CASSVGDGTGGVQPQHF. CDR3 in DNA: TGTGCCAGCAGCGTAGGGGACGGGACAGGGGGCGTTCAGCCCCAGCATTTT.